These 5 T cell receptor beta chains were sequenced from one sample in a study of early T cells in non-severe SARS-CoV-2 infection. From the 5' RACE reads, TCRdb called clonotypes with MiXCR, one entry per CDR3 protein. The sample contains some 64,000 distinct CDR3 sequences, about 12% of which appear only once. The specimen sequenced was whole blood. Receptors originate from an adult who was a healthcare worker with PCR-confirmed SARS-CoV-2 infection or an uninfected control (not recorded which).

As DNA, the CDR3 is TGCAGCGTTGAAGATGCCTACGAGCAGTACTTC. Amino acids: CSVEDAYEQYF. The rearrangement uses TRBV29-1 and TRBJ2-7; D not certain. The V gene's germline CDR1 is SQVTM and CDR2 ANQGSEA. This CDR3 is 11 amino acids long. V dropped 0 bases and J dropped 2 bases, with 2 bases sitting between them.

This chain connects TRBV20-1 to TRBJ2-7, with 10 bases lining up with TRBD1. Germline V lookup: CDR1 DFQATT, CDR2 SNEGSKA (reference sequence). CDR3 length: 13 amino acids. The V segment lost 2 bases and the J segment 5 bases; nucleotides outside the gene matches: 3. The DNA for the CDR3 is TGCAGTGCTAGATCGGGACAGGGGAACGAGCAGTACTTC. Its translation: CSARSGQGNEQYF.

This clonotype was found a few times. The V call is TRBV4-3, the J call TRBJ2-1; 7 nucleotides align to TRBD1. The V segment lost 0 bases and the J segment 4 bases; nucleotides outside the gene matches: 12. Per germline, CDR1 LGHNA and CDR2 YSLEER. The length of the CDR3 is 18 residues. CDR3 nucleotides: TGCGCCAGCAGCCAAGATTCCCGGGACAGAGCCTCTTACAATGAGCAGTTCTTC. Residues: CASSQDSRDRASYNEQFF.

For the CDR3, the DNA is TGCGCCAGCAGCTATCGACTAGCGGGAGGGCCGGGCACCGGGGAGCTGTTTTTT. It specifies CASSYRLAGGPGTGELFF. J is TRBJ2-2 and V is TRBV5-1, with 14 bases matching TRBD2. Germline CDR1 and CDR2: SGHRS and YFSETQ. V lost 3 bases and J lost 4; bases outside the gene matches: 8. The CDR3 loop spans 18 amino acids. The complete variable domain, with remaining parts taken from reference TRBV5-1 and TRBJ2-2, reads KAGVTQTPRYLIKTRGQQVTLSCSPISGHRSVSWYQQTPGQGLQFLFEYFSETQRNKGNFPGRFSGRQFSNSRSEMNVSTLELGDSALYLCASSYRLAGGPGTGELFFGEGSRLTVL.

J is TRBJ2-6 and V is TRBV5-1; D remains unclear. The germline V gene has CDR1 SGHRS and CDR2 YFSETQ. Trimming shortened V by 2 bases and J by 0 bases, and 6 bases separated the two germline ends. The CDR3 length is 15 residues. The CDR3: CASSFPSSGANVLTF. The DNA for the CDR3 is TGCGCCAGCAGCTTCCCCAGCTCTGGGGCCAACGTCCTGACTTTC.